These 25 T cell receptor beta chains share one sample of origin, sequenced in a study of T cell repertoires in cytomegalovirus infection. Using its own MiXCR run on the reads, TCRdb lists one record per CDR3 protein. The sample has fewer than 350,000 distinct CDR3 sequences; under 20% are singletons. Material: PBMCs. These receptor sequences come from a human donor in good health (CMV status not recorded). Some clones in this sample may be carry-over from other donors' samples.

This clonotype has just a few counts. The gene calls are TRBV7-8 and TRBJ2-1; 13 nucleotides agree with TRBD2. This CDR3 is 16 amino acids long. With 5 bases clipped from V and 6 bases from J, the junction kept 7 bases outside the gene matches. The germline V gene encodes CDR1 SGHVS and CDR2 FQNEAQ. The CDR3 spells CASSAKLAGGSNEQFF. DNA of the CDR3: TGTGCCAGCAGCGCCAAACTAGCGGGGGGGTCCAATGAGCAGTTCTTC.

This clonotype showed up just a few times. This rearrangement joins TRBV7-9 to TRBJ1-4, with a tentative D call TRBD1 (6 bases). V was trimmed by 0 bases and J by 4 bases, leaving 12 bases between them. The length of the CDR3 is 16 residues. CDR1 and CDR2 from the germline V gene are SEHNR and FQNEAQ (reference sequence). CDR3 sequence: CASSLARGTFNEKLFF. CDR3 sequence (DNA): TGTGCCAGCAGCTTAGCCAGAGGGACATTTAATGAAAAACTGTTTTTT.

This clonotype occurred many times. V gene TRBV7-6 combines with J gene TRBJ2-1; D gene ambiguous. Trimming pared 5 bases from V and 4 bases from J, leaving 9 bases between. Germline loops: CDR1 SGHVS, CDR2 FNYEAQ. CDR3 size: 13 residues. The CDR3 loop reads CASSRGRYNEQFF. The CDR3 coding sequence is TGTGCCAGCAGCCGTGGCAGGTACAATGAGCAGTTCTTC.

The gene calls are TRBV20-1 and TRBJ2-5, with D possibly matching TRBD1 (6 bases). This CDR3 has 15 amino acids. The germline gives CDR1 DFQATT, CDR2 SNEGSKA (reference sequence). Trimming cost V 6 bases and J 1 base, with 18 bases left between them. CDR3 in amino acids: CSAASQTGTQETQYF. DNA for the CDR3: TGCAGTGCGGCGTCGCAAACAGGGACCCAAGAGACCCAGTACTTC.

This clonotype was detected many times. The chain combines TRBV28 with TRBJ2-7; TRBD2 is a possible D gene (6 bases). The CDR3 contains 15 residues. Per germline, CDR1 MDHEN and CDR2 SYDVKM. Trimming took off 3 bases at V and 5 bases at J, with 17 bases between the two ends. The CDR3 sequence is CASSFSRRGIDEQYF. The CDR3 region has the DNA TGTGCCAGCAGTTTTTCCCGGCGGGGCATCGACGAGCAGTACTTC.

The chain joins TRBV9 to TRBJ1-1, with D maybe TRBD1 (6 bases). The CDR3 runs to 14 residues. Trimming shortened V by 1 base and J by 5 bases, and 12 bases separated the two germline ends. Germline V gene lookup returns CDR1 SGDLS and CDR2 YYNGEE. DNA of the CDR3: TGTGCCAGCAGCGTAAACAGGGTAGGAACTGAAGCTTTCTTT. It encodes CASSVNRVGTEAFF. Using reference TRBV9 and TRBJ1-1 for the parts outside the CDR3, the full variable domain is DSGVTQTPKHLITATGQRVTLRCSPRSGDLSVYWYQQSLDQGLQFLIQYYNGEERAKGNILERFSAQQFPDLHSELNLSSLELGDSALYFCASSVNRVGTEAFFGQGTRLTVV.

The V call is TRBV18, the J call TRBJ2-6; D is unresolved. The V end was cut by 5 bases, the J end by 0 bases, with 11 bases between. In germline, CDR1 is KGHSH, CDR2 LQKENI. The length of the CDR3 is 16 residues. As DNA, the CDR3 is TGTGCCAGCTCAACCACAGCAAACTCTGGGGCCAACGTCCTGACTTTC. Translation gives CASSTTANSGANVLTF.

This chain's CDR3 is CSAREGPLSGNTIYF. The CDR3 coding sequence is TGCAGTGCTAGAGAGGGGCCATTATCTGGAAACACCATATATTTT. The J gene is TRBJ1-3, the V gene TRBV20-1, with D perhaps matching TRBD1 (5 bases). V was cut by 0 bases and J by 1 base, with 10 bases left in between. Germline CDR1 reads DFQATT; CDR2 reads SNEGSKA (reference sequence). The CDR3 loop spans 15 amino acids.

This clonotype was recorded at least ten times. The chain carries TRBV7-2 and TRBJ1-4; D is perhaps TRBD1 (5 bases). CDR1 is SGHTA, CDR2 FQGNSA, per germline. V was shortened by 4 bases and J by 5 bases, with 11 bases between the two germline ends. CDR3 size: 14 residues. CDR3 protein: CASSSGRSNEKLFF. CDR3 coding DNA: TGTGCCAGCAGCTCGGGACGGAGCAATGAAAAACTGTTTTTT.

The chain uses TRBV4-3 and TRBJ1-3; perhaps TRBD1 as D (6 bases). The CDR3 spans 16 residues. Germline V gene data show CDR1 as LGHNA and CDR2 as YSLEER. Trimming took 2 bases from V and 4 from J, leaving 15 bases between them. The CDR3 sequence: CASSQRGAGTGNTIYF. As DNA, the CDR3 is TGCGCCAGCAGCCAAAGGGGGGCAGGGACCGGAAACACCATATATTTT.

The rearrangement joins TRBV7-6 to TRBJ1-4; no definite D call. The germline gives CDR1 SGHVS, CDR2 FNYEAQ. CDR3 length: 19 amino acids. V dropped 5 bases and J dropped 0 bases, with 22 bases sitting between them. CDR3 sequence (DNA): TGTGCCAGCAGCCCTCGGGCATCCTTCAGAACCGCAACTAATGAAAAACTGTTTTTT. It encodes CASSPRASFRTATNEKLFF.

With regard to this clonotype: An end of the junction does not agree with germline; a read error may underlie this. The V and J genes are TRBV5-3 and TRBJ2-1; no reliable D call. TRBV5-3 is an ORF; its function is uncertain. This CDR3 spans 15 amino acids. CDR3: CASSLDQASYNEQFF. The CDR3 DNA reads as TGTGCCAGCAGCTTGGACCAGGCCTCCTACAATGAGCAGTTCTTC.

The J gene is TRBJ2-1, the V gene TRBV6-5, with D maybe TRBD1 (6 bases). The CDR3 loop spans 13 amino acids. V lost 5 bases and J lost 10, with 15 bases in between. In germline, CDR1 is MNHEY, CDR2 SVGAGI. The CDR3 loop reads CASSGWGPGEQFF. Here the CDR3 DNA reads TGTGCCAGCAGTGGCTGGGGGCCGGGGGAGCAGTTCTTC.

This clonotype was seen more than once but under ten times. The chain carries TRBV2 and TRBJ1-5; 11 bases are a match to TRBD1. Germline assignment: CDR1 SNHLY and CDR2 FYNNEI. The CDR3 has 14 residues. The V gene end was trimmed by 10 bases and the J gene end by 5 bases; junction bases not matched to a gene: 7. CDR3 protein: CATSGQGADQPQHF. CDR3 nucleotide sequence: TGTGCCACCAGCGGACAGGGGGCGGATCAGCCCCAGCATTTT.

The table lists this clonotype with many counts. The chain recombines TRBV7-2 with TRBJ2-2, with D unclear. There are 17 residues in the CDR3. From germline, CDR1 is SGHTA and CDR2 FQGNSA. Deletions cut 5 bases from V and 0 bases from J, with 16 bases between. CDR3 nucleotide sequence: TGTGCCAGCAGCAACCCCCACAATTTCGCGAACACCGGGGAGCTGTTTTTT. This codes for CASSNPHNFANTGELFF.

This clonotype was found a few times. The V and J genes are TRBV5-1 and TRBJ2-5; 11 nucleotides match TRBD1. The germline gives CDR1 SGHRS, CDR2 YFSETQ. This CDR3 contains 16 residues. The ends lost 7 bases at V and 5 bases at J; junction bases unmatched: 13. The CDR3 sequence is CASALGQGAMVETQYF. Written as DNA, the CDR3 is TGCGCCAGCGCCCTAGGACAGGGGGCGATGGTGGAGACCCAGTACTTC.

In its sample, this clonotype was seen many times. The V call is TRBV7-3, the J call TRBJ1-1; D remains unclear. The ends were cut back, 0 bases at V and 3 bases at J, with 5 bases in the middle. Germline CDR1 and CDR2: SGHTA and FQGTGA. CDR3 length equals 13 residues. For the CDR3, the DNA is TGTGCCAGCAGCTTAACGTTGCACACTGAAGCTTTCTTT. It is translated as CASSLTLHTEAFF.

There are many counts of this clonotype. Here the CDR3 reads CASSPDGGLILVDTQYF. The CDR3 DNA sequence: TGTGCCAGCAGCCCGGATGGGGGGCTGATATTGGTAGATACGCAGTATTTT. This chain links TRBV7-2 with TRBJ2-3, with D possibly being TRBD1 or TRBD2 (6 bases each). Germline V lookup: CDR1 SGHTA, CDR2 FQGNSA. This CDR3 has 17 amino acids. V was cut by 5 bases and J by 5 bases, with 23 bases left in between.

CDR3 sequence reads: CASSLVVLSSYNEQFF. CDR3 coding DNA: TGTGCCAGCAGCTTAGTGGTGTTAAGCTCCTACAATGAGCAGTTCTTC. This chain joins TRBV7-8 and TRBJ2-1; D is uncertain. This CDR3 has 16 residues. The germline V gene encodes CDR1 SGHVS and CDR2 FQNEAQ. The V and J ends lost 1 base and 0 bases respectively, with 10 bases between them.

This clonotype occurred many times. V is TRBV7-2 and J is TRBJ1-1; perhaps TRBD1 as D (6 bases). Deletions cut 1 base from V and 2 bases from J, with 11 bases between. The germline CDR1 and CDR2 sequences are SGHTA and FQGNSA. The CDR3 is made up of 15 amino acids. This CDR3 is CASSLGPRGNTEAFF. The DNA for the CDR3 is TGTGCCAGCAGCTTAGGCCCCAGGGGTAACACTGAAGCTTTCTTT.

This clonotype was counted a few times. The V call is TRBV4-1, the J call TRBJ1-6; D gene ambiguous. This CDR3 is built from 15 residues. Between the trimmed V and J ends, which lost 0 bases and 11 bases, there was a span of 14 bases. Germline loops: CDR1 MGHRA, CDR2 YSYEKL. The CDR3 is CASSQEAGFVAPLHF. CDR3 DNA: TGCGCCAGCAGCCAAGAGGCCGGGTTTGTGGCACCCCTCCACTTT.

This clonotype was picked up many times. As DNA, the CDR3 is TGTGCCAGCAGCTTTGGACAGGGAGGACACTATGAGCAGTTCTTC. Protein sequence: CASSFGQGGHYEQFF. The chain uses TRBV7-2 and TRBJ2-1; the match to TRBD1 covers 8 bases. Per germline, CDR1 SGHTA and CDR2 FQGNSA. Germline trimming cut 3 bases from V and 8 bases from J; bases unmatched to any gene: 9. The CDR3 loop spans 15 amino acids.

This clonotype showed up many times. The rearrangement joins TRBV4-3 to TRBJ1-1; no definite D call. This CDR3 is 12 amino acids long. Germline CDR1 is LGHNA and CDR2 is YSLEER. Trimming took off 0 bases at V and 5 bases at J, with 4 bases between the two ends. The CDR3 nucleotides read TGCGCCAGCAGCCAAGAACGGACTGAAGCTTTCTTT. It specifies CASSQERTEAFF.

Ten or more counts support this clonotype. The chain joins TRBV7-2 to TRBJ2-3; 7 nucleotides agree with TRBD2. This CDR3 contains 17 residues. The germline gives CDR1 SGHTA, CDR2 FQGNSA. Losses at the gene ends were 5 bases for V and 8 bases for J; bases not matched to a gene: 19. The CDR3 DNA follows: TGTGCCAGCAGCCCGCGGATTTCCGGGCCCTCGGGAGGTACGCAGTATTTT. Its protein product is CASSPRISGPSGGTQYF.

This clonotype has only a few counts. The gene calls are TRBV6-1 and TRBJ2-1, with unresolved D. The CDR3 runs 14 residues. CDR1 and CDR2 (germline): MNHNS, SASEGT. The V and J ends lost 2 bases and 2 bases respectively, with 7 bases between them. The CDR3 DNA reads TGTGCCAGCAGTGAAACGGTGCCCTACAATGAGCAGTTCTTC. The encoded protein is CASSETVPYNEQFF.